This T cell receptor (beta chain) was documented in a study of blood T cell repertoires in COVID-19. Study at large: Samples came from the United States, Italy and Spain, spanning acute and convalescent COVID-19. T cells, B-cell-depleted T cells, or PBMCs supplied cDNA or gDNA.

The CDR3 spans 18 residues. CDR1 MNHNS and CDR2 SASEGT come from the germline V gene. Between the trimmed V and J ends, which lost 2 bases and 1 base, there was a span of 21 bases. This table comes from immunoSEQ multiplex PCR, and its TCRdb copy is limited to in-frame clones, with some not included. The data hold some 110,000 clones, with around 85% observed a single time. This clonotype was sampled from a man aged 50 to 59 with acute or convalescent COVID-19. This sequence joins TRBV6-1 and TRBJ2-7, with D tentatively TRBD1 (5 bases). The material sequenced was peripheral blood. The CDR3 loop reads CASSEQGMTALSSYEQYF. The CDR3 DNA reads TGTGCCAGCAGTGAACAGGGAATGACAGCCCTTTCTTCCTACGAGCAGTACTTC.